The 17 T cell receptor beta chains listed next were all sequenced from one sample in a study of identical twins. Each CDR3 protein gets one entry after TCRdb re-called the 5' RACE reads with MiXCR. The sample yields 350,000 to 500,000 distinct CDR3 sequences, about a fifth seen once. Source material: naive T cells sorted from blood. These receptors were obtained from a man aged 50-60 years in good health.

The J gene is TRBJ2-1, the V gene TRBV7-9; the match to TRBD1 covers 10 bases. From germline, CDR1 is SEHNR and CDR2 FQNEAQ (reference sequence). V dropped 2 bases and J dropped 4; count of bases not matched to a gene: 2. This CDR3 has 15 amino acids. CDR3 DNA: TGTGCCAGCAGCTTAAGGACAGGGGGTTACAATGAGCAGTTCTTC. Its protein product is CASSLRTGGYNEQFF.

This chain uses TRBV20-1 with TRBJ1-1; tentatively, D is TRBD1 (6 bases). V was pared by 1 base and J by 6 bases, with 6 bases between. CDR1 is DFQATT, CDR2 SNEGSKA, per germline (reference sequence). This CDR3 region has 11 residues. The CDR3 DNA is TGCAGTGCTAGAGGACAGGCTGAAGCTTTCTTT. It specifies CSARGQAEAFF.

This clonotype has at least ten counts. CDR3 in DNA: TGCGCCAGCAGCCCGTTGGACATGGGGTCTAACTATGGCTACACCTTC. Translating it yields CASSPLDMGSNYGYTF. The V gene is TRBV4-1, the J gene TRBJ1-2, with D possibly matching TRBD1 (5 bases). Germline V gene data show CDR1 as MGHRA and CDR2 as YSYEKL. The CDR3 contains 16 residues. The ends were cut back, 4 bases at V and 0 bases at J, with 15 bases in the middle.

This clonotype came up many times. CDR3: CASSEGISGTGELFF. CDR3 sequence (DNA): TGCGCCAGCAGCGAGGGGATTTCGGGCACCGGGGAGCTGTTTTTT. The V call is TRBV4-3, the J call TRBJ2-2; TRBD1 or TRBD2 may be the D gene (5 bases each). V was trimmed by 5 bases and J by 4 bases, leaving 14 bases between them. Germline V CDR1 and CDR2: LGHNA, YSLEER. This CDR3 has 15 residues.

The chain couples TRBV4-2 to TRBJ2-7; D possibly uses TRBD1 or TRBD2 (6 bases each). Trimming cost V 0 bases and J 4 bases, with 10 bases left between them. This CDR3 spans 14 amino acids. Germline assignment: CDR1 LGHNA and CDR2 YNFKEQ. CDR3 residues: CASSQEGGSYEQYF. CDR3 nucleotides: TGTGCCAGCAGCCAAGAAGGGGGGTCTTACGAGCAGTACTTC.

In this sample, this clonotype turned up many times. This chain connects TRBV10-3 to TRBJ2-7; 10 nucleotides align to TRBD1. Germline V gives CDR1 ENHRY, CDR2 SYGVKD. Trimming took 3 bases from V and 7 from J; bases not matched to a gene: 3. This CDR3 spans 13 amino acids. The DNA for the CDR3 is TGTGCCATCAGTGAAGGGACAGGGGTTGAGCAGTACTTC. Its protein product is CAISEGTGVEQYF.

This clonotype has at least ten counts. The CDR3 sequence: CASSVLTGGLFTEAFF. CDR3 nucleotides: TGCGCCAGCAGCGTTCTTACAGGGGGCCTTTTTACTGAAGCTTTCTTT. V usage is TRBV5-1 and J usage is TRBJ1-1, with 9 bases lining up with TRBD1. J lost 5 bases, V lost 4 bases, and 12 bases had no gene match. Germline-derived CDR1 and CDR2 are SGHRS and YFSETQ. The CDR3 loop spans 16 amino acids.

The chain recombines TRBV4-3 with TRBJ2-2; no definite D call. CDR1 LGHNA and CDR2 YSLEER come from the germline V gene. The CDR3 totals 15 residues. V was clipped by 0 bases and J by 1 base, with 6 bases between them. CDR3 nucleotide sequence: TGCGCCAGCAGCCAAGAGTGGGAGAACACCGGGGAGCTGTTTTTT. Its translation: CASSQEWENTGELFF.

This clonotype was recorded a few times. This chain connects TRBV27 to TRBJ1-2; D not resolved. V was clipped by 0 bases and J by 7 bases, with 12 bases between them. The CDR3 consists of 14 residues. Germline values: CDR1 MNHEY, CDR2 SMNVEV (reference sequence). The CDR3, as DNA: TGTGCCAGCAGTTTATCCGGGATAGGGCGTGGCTACACCTTC. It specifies CASSLSGIGRGYTF.

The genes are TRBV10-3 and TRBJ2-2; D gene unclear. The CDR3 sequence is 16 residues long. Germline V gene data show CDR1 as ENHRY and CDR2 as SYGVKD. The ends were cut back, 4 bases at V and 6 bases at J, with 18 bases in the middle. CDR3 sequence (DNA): TGTGCCATCAGTGCGTCCGGACGTTTTCGGGCCGGGGAGCTGTTTTTT. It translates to CAISASGRFRAGELFF.

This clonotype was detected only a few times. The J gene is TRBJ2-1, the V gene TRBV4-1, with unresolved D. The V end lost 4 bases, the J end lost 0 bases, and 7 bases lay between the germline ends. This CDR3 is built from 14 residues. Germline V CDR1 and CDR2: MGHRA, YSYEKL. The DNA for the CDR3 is TGCGCCAGCAGCCGAGAGAGCTCCTACAATGAGCAGTTCTTC. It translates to CASSRESSYNEQFF.

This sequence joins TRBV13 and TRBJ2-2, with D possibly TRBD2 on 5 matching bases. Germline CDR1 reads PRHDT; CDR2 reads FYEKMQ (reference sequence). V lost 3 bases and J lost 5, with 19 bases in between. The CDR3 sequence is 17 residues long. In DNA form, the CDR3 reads TGTGCCAGCAGCTTGAGGGCTGGCAGACGAGTTACCGGGGAGCTGTTTTTT. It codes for CASSLRAGRRVTGELFF.

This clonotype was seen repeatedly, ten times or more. The DNA for the CDR3 is TGTGCCAGCATCGAGACCGGGAGCTCCTACGAGCAGTACTTC. Its translation: CASIETGSSYEQYF. The V gene is TRBV6-2 or TRBV6-3, the J gene TRBJ2-7; the D gene is possibly TRBD2 (6 bases). The V end lost 7 bases, the J end lost 0 bases, and 13 bases lay between the germline ends. CDR1 and CDR2 (germline): MNHEY, SVGEGT. CDR3 length: 14 residues.

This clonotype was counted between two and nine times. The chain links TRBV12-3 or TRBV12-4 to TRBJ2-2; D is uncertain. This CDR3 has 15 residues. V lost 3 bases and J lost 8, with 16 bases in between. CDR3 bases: TGTGCCAGCAGTTTGCAGCTCCTCAGTGGAGGGGAGCTGTTTTTT. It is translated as CASSLQLLSGGELFF.

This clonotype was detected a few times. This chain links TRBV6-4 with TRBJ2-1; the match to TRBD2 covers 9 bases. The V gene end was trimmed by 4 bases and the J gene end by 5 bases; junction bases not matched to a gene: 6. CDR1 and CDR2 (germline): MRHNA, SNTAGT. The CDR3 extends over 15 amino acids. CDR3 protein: CASSAAGGNDNEQFF. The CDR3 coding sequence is TGTGCCAGCAGTGCGGCGGGGGGGAACGACAATGAGCAGTTCTTC.

The CDR3 protein is CASSKDRGVDLSDTQYF. CDR3 DNA: TGTGCCAGCAGCAAAGATAGAGGGGTGGATCTCTCAGATACGCAGTATTTT. The chain recombines TRBV21-1 with TRBJ2-3; whether TRBD1, the table's D call, matches the DNA was not checked. TRBV21-1 is a known pseudogene. This CDR3 region has 17 residues.

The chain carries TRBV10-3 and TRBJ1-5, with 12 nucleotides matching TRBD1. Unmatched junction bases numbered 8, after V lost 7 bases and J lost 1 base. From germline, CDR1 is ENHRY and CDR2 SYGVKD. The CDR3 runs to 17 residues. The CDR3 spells CAINDGTGGGSNQPQHF. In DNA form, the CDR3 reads TGTGCCATCAACGACGGGACAGGGGGCGGGAGCAATCAGCCCCAGCATTTT.